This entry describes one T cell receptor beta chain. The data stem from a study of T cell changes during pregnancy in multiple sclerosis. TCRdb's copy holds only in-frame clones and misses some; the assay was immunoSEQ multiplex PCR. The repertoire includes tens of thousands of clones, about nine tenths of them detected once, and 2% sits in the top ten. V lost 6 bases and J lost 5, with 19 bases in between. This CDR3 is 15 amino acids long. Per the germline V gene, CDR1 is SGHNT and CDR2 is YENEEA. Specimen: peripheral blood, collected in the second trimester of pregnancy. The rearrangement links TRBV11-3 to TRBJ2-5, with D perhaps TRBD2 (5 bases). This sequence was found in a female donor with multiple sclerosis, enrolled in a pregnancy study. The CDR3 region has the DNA TGTGCCAGCAGACCCGGAGGTCGAGGGTTGGAGACCCAGTACTTC. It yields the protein CASRPGGRGLETQYF. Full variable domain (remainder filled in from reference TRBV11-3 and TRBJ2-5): EAGVVQSPRYKIIEKKQPVAFWCNPISGHNTLYWYLQNLGQGPELLIRYENEEAVDDSQLPKDRFSAERLKGVDSTLKIQPAELGDSAVYLCASRPGGRGLETQYFGPGTRLLVL.